This T cell receptor beta chain originates from a study of shared clonotypes between healthy human individuals. Looking at the study overall: Samples came from a couple of female and three male donors aged 18 to 49. Points from the study as a whole: Among donors, sharing of clonotypes was expected to be affected by sequencing depth.

V was clipped by 4 bases and J by 3 bases; unmatched bases: 1. Germline loops: CDR1 SGHAT, CDR2 FQNNGV. This CDR3 contains 13 residues. To note about this clone: Its antigen remains unidentified.

CD8 memory merged CD45RO+ cells and CCR7-negative CD45RA+ TemRA cells into one population. The table came from immunoSEQ multiplex PCR; TCRdb's copy has only in-frame clones and leaves some out. The table records a few hundred thousand clones, about nine tenths of them present only once. The TCR originated in a man in his late teens or twenties in good health. The rearrangement links TRBV11-2 to TRBJ1-2, with TRBD1 matching 8 bases. The sample consisted of memory CD8+ T cells sorted from blood. Documented subset: CD45RO+ cells pooled with CCR7-negative TemRA cells. For the CDR3, the DNA is TGTGCCAGCAGCTGGGGACAGGACTATGGCTACACCTTC. This sequence encodes CASSWGQDYGYTF.